Shown below are 30 T cell receptor beta chains from a single sample sequenced in a study of blood T cell repertoires in COVID-19. Assay used: immunoSEQ multiplex PCR; TCRdb lists only in-frame clones, some missing. The profile shows about 210,000 clones, 80% to 85% of them singletons. Source material: peripheral blood. The source is a woman of 80 years or more with COVID-19, enrolled during active disease.

This clone was found a few times. This chain connects TRBV25-1 to TRBJ1-2, with a possible D match to TRBD1 (5 bases). Trimming pared 3 bases from V and 2 bases from J, leaving 10 bases between. Germline V CDR1 and CDR2: MGHDK, SYGVNS. The CDR3 totals 14 residues. The CDR3 sequence is CASSDAGRNYGYTF. CDR3 nucleotides: TGTGCCAGCAGTGACGCAGGGCGAAACTATGGCTACACCTTC.

This clone appeared a few times. The DNA for the CDR3 is TGTGCCAGCAGTGACTCGGGACAGGGGTCTGAAGCTTTCTTT. Translation gives CASSDSGQGSEAFF. The chain uses TRBV6-4 and TRBJ1-1, with 10 nucleotides matching TRBD1. Germline assignment: CDR1 MRHNA and CDR2 SNTAGT. This CDR3 is 14 amino acids long. The J segment lost 6 bases and the V segment lost 0 bases, leaving 1 base of the junction unmatched.

V and J are TRBV19 and TRBJ1-2; TRBD1 matches at 9 bases. CDR3 size: 13 residues. CDR1 and CDR2 from the germline V gene are LNHDA and SQIVND (reference sequence). V shed 10 bases, J shed 2 bases, and the junction held 5 bases outside the gene matches. The CDR3 loop is CATGDRGNYGYTF. Written as DNA, the CDR3 is TGTGCCACCGGCGACAGGGGGAACTATGGCTACACCTTC.

The chain links TRBV3-1 (or the pseudogene TRBV3-2) to TRBJ1-1; TRBD1 matches 9 bases. CDR3 size: 14 residues. V shed 4 bases and J 4 bases; nucleotides not matched to a gene: 4. Looked up from germline, CDR1 is LGHDT and CDR2 is YNNKEL (reference sequence). The CDR3 DNA reads TGTGCCAGCAGCCGCGTGACAGGGGGCACTGAAGCTTTCTTT. This codes for CASSRVTGGTEAFF.

About this clone itself: A read error may account for a junction end that differs from germline. The chain is built from TRBV3-1 (or the pseudogene TRBV3-2) and TRBJ1-6; no firm D call. Germline lookup yields CDR1 LGHDT and CDR2 YNNKEL (reference sequence). This CDR3 has 14 residues. The CDR3 loop reads CASSLYSDNSPLHF. The CDR3 bases are TGTGCCAGCAGCCTTTACTCCGATAATTCACCCCTCCACTTT.

The chain joins TRBV2 to TRBJ2-7, with 10 positions matching TRBD1. CDR1 SNHLY and CDR2 FYNNEI come from the germline V gene. J lost 6 bases, V lost 7 bases, and 9 bases had no gene match. The CDR3 contains 14 residues. The DNA for the CDR3 is TGTGCCAGCAACGGGGGGACAGGGGAGAGCGAGCAGTACTTC. This sequence encodes CASNGGTGESEQYF.

This chain joins TRBV5-1 and TRBJ2-7, with TRBD1 identical over 9 bases. CDR1 SGHRS and CDR2 YFSETQ come from the germline V gene. There are 14 residues in the CDR3. The V gene end was trimmed by 3 bases and the J gene end by 2 bases; junction bases not matched to a gene: 3. CDR3 residues: CASSSGTGPYEQYF. The CDR3, as DNA: TGCGCCAGCAGCTCCGGGACAGGGCCCTACGAGCAGTACTTC.

CDR3 sequence (DNA): TGTGCCAGCAGGTCCGGGACAGGGGGCAGTTGGGACTCACCCCTCCACTTT. Its protein is CASRSGTGGSWDSPLHF. This chain connects TRBV27 to TRBJ1-6; 12 nucleotides agree with TRBD1. With V trimmed by 6 bases and J by 10 bases, 13 bases remained unmatched. Per the germline V gene, CDR1 is MNHEY and CDR2 is SMNVEV (reference sequence). The CDR3 is 17 amino acids.

V and J are TRBV9 and TRBJ2-2; D is perhaps TRBD2 (5 bases). CDR1 and CDR2 (germline): SGDLS, YYNGEE. The V end was cut by 6 bases, the J end by 4 bases, with 13 bases between. The CDR3 is made up of 14 amino acids. The CDR3: CASKLFEGTGELFF. In DNA, the CDR3 is TGTGCCAGCAAACTATTTGAGGGCACCGGGGAGCTGTTTTTT. The full variable domain, completed using reference TRBV9 and TRBJ2-2, is DSGVTQTPKHLITATGQRVTLRCSPRSGDLSVYWYQQSLDQGLQFLIQYYNGEERAKGNILERFSAQQFPDLHSELNLSSLELGDSALYFCASKLFEGTGELFFGEGSRLTVL.

This clone has a single count. V gene TRBV29-1 combines with J gene TRBJ1-2; 8 positions agree with TRBD1. With V trimmed by 6 bases and J by 4 bases, 7 bases remained unmatched. This CDR3 is built from 13 residues. Germline V lookup: CDR1 SQVTM, CDR2 ANQGSEA. In DNA, the CDR3 is TGCAGCGTAGGGACAGGACTTATCTATGGCTACACCTTC. Its translation is CSVGTGLIYGYTF.

The chain recombines TRBV3-1 (or the pseudogene TRBV3-2) with TRBJ1-6, with D tentatively TRBD1 (6 bases). The CDR3 is 13 residues long. V shed 5 bases and J shed 8 bases, with 10 bases lying between them. In germline, CDR1 is LGHDT, CDR2 YNNKEL (reference sequence). CDR3 nucleotides: TGTGCCAGCAGCACCTACAGGGATTCACCCCTCCACTTT. Residues: CASSTYRDSPLHF.

This clone has only one observation. This chain connects TRBV6-2 or TRBV6-3 to TRBJ2-7; the D gene is possibly TRBD1 (6 bases). CDR1 MNHEY and CDR2 SVGEGT come from the germline V gene. The CDR3 is made up of 13 amino acids. V was trimmed by 2 bases and J by 4 bases, leaving 9 bases between them. CDR3 in amino acids: CASSYERGYEQYV. CDR3 bases: TGTGCCAGCAGTTACGAAAGGGGGTACGAGCAGTACGTC.

The chain recombines TRBV5-4 with TRBJ1-5; no clear D gene. The CDR3 extends over 15 amino acids. Trimming stripped 0 bases from V and 0 bases from J, with 7 bases between. CDR1 is SGHNT and CDR2 is YYREEE in the germline V gene (reference sequence). The CDR3, as DNA: TGTGCCAGCAGCTTGGATGGCAATAGCAATCAGCCCCAGCATTTT. Amino acids: CASSLDGNSNQPQHF.

This sequence joins TRBV19 and TRBJ1-1; D perhaps matches TRBD1 (5 bases). V was pared by 3 bases and J by 7 bases, with 12 bases between. The germline gives CDR1 LNHDA, CDR2 SQIVND (reference sequence). The CDR3 has 13 residues. CDR3 nucleotides: TGTGCCAGTAGTATCGGGGGAGGAGGTGAAGCTTTCTTT. Its protein product is CASSIGGGGEAFF.

The gene calls are TRBV4-2 and TRBJ2-1; 13 bases are shared with TRBD2. V was clipped by 4 bases and J by 7 bases; unmatched bases: 7. The germline V gene has CDR1 LGHNA and CDR2 YNFKEQ. The CDR3 sequence is 16 residues long. Here the CDR3 DNA reads TGTGCCAGCAGCCTATCACTAGCGGGGGGGAGGAATGAGCAGTTCTTC. It is translated as CASSLSLAGGRNEQFF.

The V and J genes are TRBV19 and TRBJ2-1; 9 bases agree with TRBD1. V trimming: 1 base; J trimming: 8 bases; junction bases outside the gene matches: 24. The CDR3 extends over 21 amino acids. From germline, CDR1 is LNHDA and CDR2 SQIVND (reference sequence). The DNA of the CDR3 is TGTGCCAGTAGTATAGTACCCGGCAAAACACCTCCCGGGACAGGGTATCATGAGCAGTTCTTC. Its translation: CASSIVPGKTPPGTGYHEQFF.

The chain couples TRBV11-1 to TRBJ2-5, with D perhaps matching TRBD1 (6 bases). This CDR3 spans 13 amino acids. Per germline, CDR1 SGHAT and CDR2 FQDESV (reference sequence). Trimming took off 5 bases at V and 2 bases at J, with 9 bases between the two ends. The CDR3 DNA follows: TGTGCCAGCAGCCTGGACAGACAAGAGACCCAGTACTTC. The encoded protein is CASSLDRQETQYF. The variable domain in full, with the rest retrieved from reference TRBV11-1 and TRBJ2-5, is EAEVAQSPRYKITEKSQAVAFWCDPISGHATLYWYRQILGQGPELLVQFQDESVVDDSQLPKDRFSAERLKGVDSTLKIQPAELGDSAMYLCASSLDRQETQYFGPGTRLLVL.

V and J are TRBV11-2 and TRBJ2-3; 7 nucleotides agree with TRBD1. CDR1 and CDR2 (germline): SGHAT, FQNNGV. V lost 5 bases, J lost 8 bases, and 16 bases stayed unmatched. The CDR3 extends over 16 amino acids. The CDR3 nucleotides read TGTGCCAGCAGCCTTGGGACAGCCTCGCGATTTGGTACGCAGTATTTT. Its translation is CASSLGTASRFGTQYF.

This clone was seen more than once but under ten times. The chain links TRBV3-1 (or the pseudogene TRBV3-2) to TRBJ2-7; the match to TRBD1 covers 10 bases. The CDR3 contains 15 residues. Germline V gene sequence: CDR1 LGHDT, CDR2 YNNKEL (reference sequence). V shed 0 bases and J 6 bases; nucleotides not matched to a gene: 5. As DNA, the CDR3 is TGTGCCAGCAGCCAAGAAGGGGACAGGGGCCGCGAGCAGTACTTC. Its translation: CASSQEGDRGREQYF.

In nucleotides, the CDR3 is TGTGCCAGCAGTGACCCCGCGCGGGGTAATGAGCAGTTCTTC. It specifies CASSDPARGNEQFF. The rearrangement uses TRBV6-4 and TRBJ2-1; perhaps TRBD2 as D (6 bases). The V end was cut by 2 bases, the J end by 7 bases, with 12 bases between. The CDR3 runs 14 residues. Germline-derived CDR1 and CDR2 are MRHNA and SNTAGT.

The chain uses TRBV11-2 and TRBJ2-3, with 7 nucleotides matching TRBD1. Germline loops: CDR1 SGHAT, CDR2 FQNNGV. The CDR3 consists of 17 residues. After removal of 1 base from V and 1 base from J, the junction contained 8 bases not matched to a gene. CDR3 amino acids: CASSLVGQTGGTDTQYF. The CDR3 DNA reads TGTGCCAGCAGCTTAGTTGGGCAAACAGGGGGCACAGATACGCAGTATTTT.

The CDR3 sequence: CSVDLSGSTDTQYF. As DNA, the CDR3 is TGCAGCGTTGACTTGTCAGGGAGCACAGATACGCAGTATTTT. V is TRBV29-1 and J is TRBJ2-3; TRBD1 might be the D (5 bases). V was trimmed by 3 bases and J by 0 bases, leaving 10 bases between them. Per germline, CDR1 SQVTM and CDR2 ANQGSEA. This CDR3 is 14 amino acids long.

CDR3 bases: TGTGCCAGCAGCAACCGGGACAGGGTCGAGCAGTACTTC. Translation: CASSNRDRVEQYF. The V gene is TRBV7-2, the J gene TRBJ2-7, with 9 bases aligning to TRBD1. This CDR3 spans 13 amino acids. Unmatched junction bases numbered 5, after V lost 5 bases and J lost 6 bases. The V gene's germline CDR1 is SGHTA and CDR2 FQGNSA.

The rearrangement links TRBV7-2 to TRBJ2-3; 8 bases line up with TRBD2. After removal of 2 bases from V and 5 bases from J, the junction contained 12 bases not matched to a gene. The CDR3 consists of 17 residues. Germline CDR1 is SGHTA and CDR2 is FQGNSA. In DNA, the CDR3 is TGTGCCAGCAGCTTATTCAACGGCGGGGGGCAGGGAGATACGCAGTATTTT. Protein product: CASSLFNGGGQGDTQYF.

The gene calls are TRBV6-6 and TRBJ1-6, with 9 nucleotides matching TRBD1. Germline CDR1 is MNHNY and CDR2 is SVGAGI (reference sequence). CDR3 length: 15 residues. J was trimmed by 9 bases and V by 2 bases; bases with no gene match: 5. The DNA of the CDR3 is TGTGCCAGCAGTTACCCCGGGACAGGGCTTTCACCCCTCCACTTT. Its protein product is CASSYPGTGLSPLHF.

The genes are TRBV24-1 and TRBJ2-1, with TRBD1 identical over 9 bases. Germline V lookup: CDR1 KGHDR, CDR2 SFDVKD. This CDR3 region has 16 residues. The V and J ends lost 2 bases and 5 bases, in that order; junction bases with no gene match: 6. Here the CDR3 reads CATSDSDRGPNNEQFF. DNA for the CDR3: TGTGCCACCAGTGATTCGGACAGGGGACCTAACAATGAGCAGTTCTTC.

The chain employs TRBV7-9 and TRBJ1-4; possible D gene TRBD1, 5 bases. CDR3 length equals 15 residues. V was pared by 2 bases and J by 7 bases, with 14 bases between. Per the germline V gene, CDR1 is SEHNR and CDR2 is FQNEAQ (reference sequence). DNA of the CDR3: TGTGCCAGCAGCTTAACAGGAAGAGGAAGTGAAAAACTGTTTTTT. Its translation is CASSLTGRGSEKLFF.

This clone was observed once. Written as DNA, the CDR3 is TGTGCCAGCAGTGAATCCAGCGGGGGGGCGTACGAGCAGTACGTC. Translating it yields CASSESSGGAYEQYV. The chain links TRBV2 to TRBJ2-7; 10 nucleotides align to TRBD2. CDR1 and CDR2 from the germline V gene are SNHLY and FYNNEI. Trimming cost V 2 bases and J 4 bases; bases outside gene matches: 5. This CDR3 is 15 amino acids long.

The chain carries TRBV3-1 (or the pseudogene TRBV3-2) and TRBJ1-2, with D tentatively TRBD1 (6 bases). The germline V gene has CDR1 LGHDT and CDR2 YNNKEL (reference sequence). V lost 0 bases, J lost 5 bases, and 10 bases lay in between. The CDR3 is 14 residues long. This chain's CDR3 is CASSQDLQGYGYTF. CDR3 DNA: TGTGCCAGCAGCCAAGATTTGCAGGGGTATGGCTACACCTTC.

This chain links TRBV21-1 with TRBJ1-1; TRBD1 is the table's D call and was not checked against the DNA. TRBV21-1 is described as a pseudogene. This CDR3 has 19 amino acids. CDR3 in DNA: TGTGCCAGCAGCAAACGAAGTTTTGGGACAGGGGGCGCAAGAACTGAAGCTTTCTTT. This translates into CASSKRSFGTGGARTEAFF.